What follows is one TCR beta chain and its context. Its antigen is not identified. The sample comes from a study of T-cell reconstitution after alpha-beta-depleted transplantation in children. Unique molecular identifiers were incorporated into the prepared TCRbeta library. TCRdb reprocessed the PCR reads via MiXCR and lists one record per CDR3 protein. The sample has around 440,000 distinct CDR3 sequences; 15% to 20% are singletons. The V gene lost 1 base and the J gene lost 3 bases, with 7 bases spanning the gap. CDR1 and CDR2 from the germline V gene are SGHNT and YENEEA. The CDR3 spans 13 residues. Study-level findings and limits: Some patients' high day-60 TCRbeta diversity was traced to surviving recipient T cells and thymic progenitors.

The genes are TRBV11-3 and TRBJ2-7, with D unclear. Here the sequenced sample was PBMCs, mostly from graft donor cells, taken 360 days after TCRalphabeta/CD19-depleted stem cell transplant. The sequence was obtained from a boy younger than two who had a stem cell transplant for Wiskott-Aldrich syndrome, so the T cells may come from the graft donor. The CDR3 here is CASSLAIVYEQYF. Here the CDR3 DNA reads TGTGCCAGCAGCTTAGCCATTGTCTACGAGCAGTACTTC. Filled out from reference TRBV11-3 and TRBJ2-7, the complete variable domain reads EAGVVQSPRYKIIEKKQPVAFWCNPISGHNTLYWYLQNLGQGPELLIRYENEEAVDDSQLPKDRFSAERLKGVDSTLKIQPAELGDSAVYLCASSLAIVYEQYFGPGTRLTVT.